This T cell receptor (beta chain) came from a study of cytomegalovirus exposure and HLA in healthy donors. As for the study in general: The 120 or so validation repertoires used a platform that matched the one used for the 666 first-cohort repertoires, as a later analysis reported.

The CDR3 has 15 amino acids. Deletions cut 0 bases from V and 0 bases from J, with 9 bases between. Germline assignment: CDR1 SGHAT and CDR2 FQNNGV. A remark on this clone: Antigen unknown.

Here immunoSEQ multiplex PCR was the method, and the copy in TCRdb shows in-frame clones only, minus some. Here the sample spans about 160,000 clones, around 96% being singletons. Study-level findings and limits: Cytomegalovirus status was reportedly diagnosed by the classifier with high specificity and sensitivity. Altogether, some 170 TCR beta chains were recorded as cytomegalovirus-associated. A subsequent analysis found that TCR clusters from the first cohort also tended to co-occur in the roughly 120 validation repertoires, with 90% to 95% of cluster scores above 0.

The chain employs TRBV11-2 and TRBJ2-7; D is undetermined. The sequence came from a woman between 18 and 29 years old in good health and CMV-seronegative. Sequencing input: PBMCs. The DNA for the CDR3 is TGTGCCAGCAGCTTAGACGCCTATCACTCCTACGAGCAGTACTTC. Its translation is CASSLDAYHSYEQYF.